The 25 T cell receptor beta chains reported below all come from one sample, sequenced in a study of cytomegalovirus exposure and HLA in healthy donors. PCR primers comprised 60 Vbeta and 13 Jbeta primers. Libraries were prepared by immunoSEQ multiplex PCR; TCRdb keeps only in-frame clonotypes and omits some of them. Here the sample spans about 140,000 clones, about 85% being singletons. The sample taken for sequencing was PBMCs. The origin of the receptors is a boy younger than 10 in good health and CMV-seronegative.

The chain recombines TRBV18 with TRBJ1-1, with 7 bases lining up with TRBD1. The CDR3 loop spans 12 amino acids. J gave up 11 bases and V 2 bases, and 5 bases lay outside the gene matches. Germline V gene lookup returns CDR1 KGHSH and CDR2 LQKENI. As DNA, the CDR3 is TGTGCCAGCTCACCAACAGGGGCTCGGGCTTTCTTT. Its translation: CASSPTGARAFF. The complete variable domain, with remaining parts taken from reference TRBV18 and TRBJ1-1, reads NAGVMQNPRHLVRRRGQEARLRCSPMKGHSHVYWYRQLPEEGLKFMVYLQKENIIDESGMPKERFSAEFPKEGPSILRIQQVVRGDSAAYFCASSPTGARAFFGQGTRLTVV.

The genes are TRBV10-2 and TRBJ2-7; possibly TRBD1 for D (5 bases). Trimming left V 4 bases short and J 7 bases short, with 11 bases between. CDR1 is WSHSY, CDR2 SAAADI, per germline. This CDR3 is 12 amino acids long. CDR3 protein: CASSVGPAEQYF. The CDR3 nucleotides read TGCGCCAGCAGTGTGGGGCCAGCGGAGCAGTACTTC.

This sequence joins TRBV15 and TRBJ2-7, with 11 bases matching TRBD2. Germline assignment: CDR1 LNHNV and CDR2 YYDKDF (reference sequence). The ends lost 5 bases at V and 3 bases at J; junction bases unmatched: 15. The CDR3 spans 18 residues. CDR3 protein: CATSATSGSPLKNYEQYF. CDR3 nucleotide sequence: TGTGCCACCAGCGCCACTAGCGGGAGCCCCCTTAAGAACTACGAGCAGTACTTC.

Note on this clone: The germline gene is not matched at one end of the junction; a read error may be the cause. V is TRBV4-1 and J is TRBJ2-2; D possibly corresponds to TRBD2 (5 bases). The CDR3 has 15 amino acids. Germline loops: CDR1 MGHRA, CDR2 YSYEKL. The CDR3 DNA reads as TGCGCCAGCAGCCGCCCTCTAGCTTTCCACCGGGGAGCTGTTTTT. It yields the protein CASSRPLAFHRGAVF.

This chain connects TRBV18 to TRBJ2-7; the match to TRBD2 covers 7 bases. This CDR3 comprises 15 residues. After removal of 6 bases from V and 1 base from J, the junction contained 9 bases not matched to a gene. Germline values: CDR1 KGHSH, CDR2 LQKENI. CDR3 in DNA: TGTGCCAGCTCGCGGTCGAGCGGGACTTCCTACGAGCAGTACTTC. It is translated as CASSRSSGTSYEQYF.

The V and J genes are TRBV18 and TRBJ2-5; possibly TRBD1 for D (6 bases). This CDR3 comprises 13 residues. V was trimmed by 2 bases and J by 4 bases, leaving 8 bases between them. CDR1 and CDR2 from the germline V gene are KGHSH and LQKENI. CDR3 loop: CASSPGGGETQYF. DNA for the CDR3: TGTGCCAGCTCACCAGGGGGCGGAGAGACCCAGTACTTC.

The chain has TRBV20-1 and TRBJ2-5; possible D gene TRBD2, 5 bases. Germline V lookup: CDR1 DFQATT, CDR2 SNEGSKA (reference sequence). V was clipped by 5 bases and J by 5 bases, with 6 bases between them. This CDR3 is 10 amino acids long. The CDR3 region is CSAGGETQYF. The CDR3 DNA reads as TGCAGTGCTGGCGGGGAGACCCAGTACTTC.

As for this clone: One end of the junction is discordant with germline, which a read error may explain. The same CDR3 is also encoded by other DNA sequences in this sample. This chain uses TRBV25-1 with TRBJ2-2, with 11 bases that match TRBD2. Germline values: CDR1 MGHDK, CDR2 SYGVNS. The CDR3 is 16 residues long. CDR3 nucleotide sequence: TGTGCCAGCAGTCGACTAGCGGGGATGAACACTGGGGAGCTGTTTTTT. Amino acid sequence: CASSRLAGMNTGELFF.

This rearrangement joins TRBV2 to TRBJ2-2; 7 nucleotides line up with TRBD2. V dropped 6 bases and J dropped 5; count of bases not matched to a gene: 18. CDR1 is SNHLY and CDR2 is FYNNEI in the germline V gene. The CDR3 spans 18 residues. The CDR3 sequence is CASSSHFSSGVLTGELFF. The CDR3 DNA follows: TGTGCCAGCAGCTCCCATTTCTCCAGCGGGGTTCTTACCGGGGAGCTGTTTTTT.

The J gene is TRBJ2-7, the V gene TRBV6-1; 8 nucleotides line up with TRBD1. The V and J ends lost 2 bases and 0 bases, in that order; junction bases with no gene match: 3. Germline V lookup: CDR1 MNHNS, CDR2 SASEGT. The CDR3 length is 15 residues. CDR3 bases: TGTGCCAGCAGTGAAAATACAGGGGGCTCCTACGAGCAGTACTTC. Its translation is CASSENTGGSYEQYF.

This chain connects TRBV5-4 to TRBJ2-7; TRBD2 might be the D (6 bases). Germline CDR1 reads SGHNT; CDR2 reads YYREEE (reference sequence). V was clipped by 4 bases and J by 0 bases, with 14 bases between them. CDR3 length: 15 residues. CDR3 sequence reads: CASSQEVGSSYEQYF. CDR3 DNA: TGTGCCAGCAGCCAAGAGGTCGGGAGCTCCTACGAGCAGTACTTC.

In this sample, this clone turned up a few times. The chain combines TRBV2 with TRBJ2-5; tentative D call: TRBD1 (5 bases). The CDR3 has 15 amino acids. Germline lookup yields CDR1 SNHLY and CDR2 FYNNEI. V lost 3 bases, J lost 5 bases, and 16 bases lay in between. CDR3 sequence (DNA): TGTGCCAGCAGTGAGGCCAGGGCGAGATCGGAGACCCAGTACTTC. Amino acids: CASSEARARSETQYF.

The chain combines TRBV6-1 with TRBJ1-2; no clear D gene. The CDR3 totals 13 residues. Germline V CDR1 and CDR2: MNHNS, SASEGT. Trimming took off 8 bases at V and 8 bases at J, with 18 bases between the two ends. CDR3 in amino acids: CASAPRPSLGYTF. Here the CDR3 DNA reads TGTGCCAGCGCCCCTAGACCGTCGTTAGGCTACACCTTC.

The J gene is TRBJ2-1, the V gene TRBV6-1; the match to TRBD2 covers 8 bases. Germline V CDR1 and CDR2: MNHNS, SASEGT. CDR3 length: 19 residues. J was trimmed by 0 bases and V by 1 base; bases with no gene match: 11. CDR3 amino acids: CASSEVVGAGVGSYNEQFF. The DNA for the CDR3 is TGTGCCAGCAGTGAAGTAGTCGGAGCGGGAGTGGGCTCCTACAATGAGCAGTTCTTC.

The chain combines TRBV29-1 with TRBJ1-3; no clear D. Trimming took 0 bases from V and 0 from J, leaving 15 bases between them. The CDR3 consists of 17 residues. Germline CDR1 SQVTM, CDR2 ANQGSEA. CDR3 in amino acids: CSVEDSAGGVSGNTIYF. In DNA form, the CDR3 reads TGCAGCGTTGAAGATTCGGCGGGCGGGGTCTCTGGAAACACCATATATTTT.

This chain links TRBV9 with TRBJ2-3; 10 bases are shared with TRBD2. There are 17 residues in the CDR3. V shed 3 bases and J 3 bases; nucleotides not matched to a gene: 10. Germline CDR1 reads SGDLS; CDR2 reads YYNGEE. The CDR3, as DNA: TGTGCCAGCAGCGCCCCACCAACTAGCGGGGTTACAGATACGCAGTATTTT. Protein: CASSAPPTSGVTDTQYF.

This chain joins TRBV28 and TRBJ2-7; 8 nucleotides match TRBD2. The germline V gene has CDR1 MDHEN and CDR2 SYDVKM. With V trimmed by 7 bases and J by 3 bases, 5 bases remained unmatched. The CDR3 covers 13 residues. The CDR3 loop is CASTSLAVYEQYF. CDR3 coding DNA: TGTGCCAGCACTTCACTAGCGGTCTACGAGCAGTACTTC.

The rearrangement links TRBV6-5 to TRBJ1-2; D is possibly TRBD1 (6 bases). Looked up from germline, CDR1 is MNHEY and CDR2 is SVGAGI. The CDR3 loop spans 14 amino acids. V was trimmed by 6 bases and J by 5 bases, leaving 16 bases between them. The DNA for the CDR3 is TGTGCCAGCAGCCGGCCGGGACAAAGTTATGGCTACACCTTC. This translates into CASSRPGQSYGYTF.

The CDR3 DNA reads as TGCGCCAGCAGCCGTGCCCTGGAGGATACGCAGTATTTT. Encoded protein: CASSRALEDTQYF. The chain links TRBV4-3 to TRBJ2-3, with D hard to call. The CDR3 sequence is 13 residues long. The germline CDR1 and CDR2 sequences are LGHNA and YSLEER. With 4 bases removed from V and 6 bases from J, the gap between germline ends came to 11 bases.

This clone occurred a few times. This chain uses TRBV13 with TRBJ1-5, with D uncertain. This CDR3 spans 12 amino acids. V was pared by 5 bases and J by 7 bases, with 9 bases between. CDR1 and CDR2 (germline): PRHDT, FYEKMQ (reference sequence). The CDR3 coding sequence is TGTGCCAGCAGCGTCTTCGGGCAGCCCCAGCATTTT. Translating gives CASSVFGQPQHF.

The chain has TRBV15 and TRBJ1-6, with D maybe TRBD1 (5 bases). The germline CDR1 and CDR2 sequences are LNHNV and YYDKDF (reference sequence). CDR3 length: 15 residues. With 8 bases removed from V and 0 bases from J, the gap between germline ends came to 11 bases. CDR3 coding DNA: TGTGCCACCGGGGACTGGAGCTCCTATAATTCACCCCTCCACTTT. Its protein product is CATGDWSSYNSPLHF.

The V and J genes are TRBV2 and TRBJ2-7; 8 positions agree with TRBD1. The CDR3 runs to 14 residues. The trim removed 6 bases at V and 2 bases at J, leaving 6 bases unmatched. The germline V gene has CDR1 SNHLY and CDR2 FYNNEI. CDR3 nucleotides: TGTGCCAGCAGGGGACAGGAATATACCTACGAGCAGTACTTC. This codes for CASRGQEYTYEQYF.

V and J are TRBV5-1 and TRBJ1-6; 10 bases are shared with TRBD1. The germline CDR1 and CDR2 sequences are SGHRS and YFSETQ. This CDR3 has 17 amino acids. Unmatched junction bases numbered 11, after V lost 1 base and J lost 10 bases. The CDR3 sequence is CASSLPAPGQGRSPLHF. DNA of the CDR3: TGCGCCAGCAGCTTGCCGGCACCGGGACAGGGGCGATCACCCCTCCACTTT. The entire variable domain, with the rest obtained from reference TRBV5-1 and TRBJ1-6, is as follows: KAGVTQTPRYLIKTRGQQVTLSCSPISGHRSVSWYQQTPGQGLQFLFEYFSETQRNKGNFPGRFSGRQFSNSRSEMNVSTLELGDSALYLCASSLPAPGQGRSPLHFGNGTRLTVT.

CDR3 protein: CASGGNRGLDEQYF. The CDR3 DNA sequence: TGTGCTAGTGGGGGGAACAGGGGGCTGGACGAGCAGTACTTC. The chain joins TRBV12-5 to TRBJ2-7, with 9 nucleotides matching TRBD1. The CDR3 extends over 14 amino acids. The V and J ends lost 6 bases and 5 bases, in that order; junction bases with no gene match: 8. The germline V gene has CDR1 LGHNT and CDR2 FRNRAP.

This clone was counted a single time. V and J are TRBV2 and TRBJ2-1; 7 bases line up with TRBD1. V lost 6 bases and J lost 7; bases outside the gene matches: 9. The CDR3 covers 14 residues. Germline CDR1 SNHLY, CDR2 FYNNEI. The CDR3 nucleotides read TGTGCCAGCAGCCAGACAGGGAATTCGAATGAGCAGTTCTTC. This encodes CASSQTGNSNEQFF.